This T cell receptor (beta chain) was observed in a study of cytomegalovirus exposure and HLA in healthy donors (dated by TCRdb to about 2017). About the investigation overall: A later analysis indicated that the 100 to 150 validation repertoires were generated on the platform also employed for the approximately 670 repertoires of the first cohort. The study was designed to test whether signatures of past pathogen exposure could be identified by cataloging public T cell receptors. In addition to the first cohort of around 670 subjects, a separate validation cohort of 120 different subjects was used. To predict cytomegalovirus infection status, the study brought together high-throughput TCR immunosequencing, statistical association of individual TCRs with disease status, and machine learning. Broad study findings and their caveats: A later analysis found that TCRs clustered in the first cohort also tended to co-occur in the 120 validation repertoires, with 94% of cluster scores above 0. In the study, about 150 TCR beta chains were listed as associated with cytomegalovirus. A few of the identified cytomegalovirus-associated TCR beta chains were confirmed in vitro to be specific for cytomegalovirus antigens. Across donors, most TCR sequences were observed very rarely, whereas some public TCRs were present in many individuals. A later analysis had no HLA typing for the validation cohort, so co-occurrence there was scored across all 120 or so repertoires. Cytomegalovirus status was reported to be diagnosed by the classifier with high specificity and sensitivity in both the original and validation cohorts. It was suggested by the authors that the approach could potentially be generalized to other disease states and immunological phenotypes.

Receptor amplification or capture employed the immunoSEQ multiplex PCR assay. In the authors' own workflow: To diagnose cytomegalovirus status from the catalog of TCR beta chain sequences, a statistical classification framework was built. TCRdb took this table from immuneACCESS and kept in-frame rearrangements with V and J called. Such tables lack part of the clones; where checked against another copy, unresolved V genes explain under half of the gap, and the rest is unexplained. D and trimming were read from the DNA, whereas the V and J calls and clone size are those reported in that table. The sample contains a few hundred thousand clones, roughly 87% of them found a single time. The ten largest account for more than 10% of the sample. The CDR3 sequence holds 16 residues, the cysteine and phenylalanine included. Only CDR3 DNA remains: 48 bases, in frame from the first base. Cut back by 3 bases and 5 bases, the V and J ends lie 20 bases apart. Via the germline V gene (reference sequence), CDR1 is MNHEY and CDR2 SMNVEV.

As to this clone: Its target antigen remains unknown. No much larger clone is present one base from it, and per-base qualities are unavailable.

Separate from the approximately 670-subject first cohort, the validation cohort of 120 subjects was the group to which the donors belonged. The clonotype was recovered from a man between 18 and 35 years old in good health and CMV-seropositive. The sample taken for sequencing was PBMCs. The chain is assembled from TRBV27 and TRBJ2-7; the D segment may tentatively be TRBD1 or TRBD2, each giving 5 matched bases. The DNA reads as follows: TGTGCCAGCAGTTTCTCATTTAGGACGGGACGGGACGAGCAGTACTTC. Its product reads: CASSFSFRTGRDEQYF.